This T cell receptor beta chain was captured in a study of blood T cell repertoires in COVID-19. Trimming stripped 1 base from V and 0 bases from J, with 19 bases between. The CDR3 has 18 residues. Germline V gene lookup returns CDR1 SGHTS and CDR2 YDEGEE. Measured with immunoSEQ multiplex PCR; TCRdb has only the in-frame clones, and not every one. Counted here are 200,000 to 300,000 clones, over 80% occurring once; the ten biggest clones make up about 27%. The chain links TRBV5-8 to TRBJ1-1, with a tentative D call TRBD1 (5 bases). Sequencing input: peripheral blood. This clonotype was sampled from a man aged 35 to 55 with acute or convalescent COVID-19. This chain's CDR3 is CASSLFGGAGSMNTEAFF. CDR3 sequence (DNA): TGTGCCAGCAGCTTGTTTGGAGGGGCAGGCTCCATGAACACTGAAGCTTTCTTT. The full variable domain, in which reference TRBV5-8 and TRBJ1-1 provide the parts outside the CDR3, is EAGVTQSPTHLIKTRGQQATLRCSPISGHTSVYWYQQALGLGLQFLLWYDEGEERNRGNFPPRFSGRQFPNYSSELNVNALELEDSALYLCASSLFGGAGSMNTEAFFGQGTRLTVV.